Detailed here is one T cell receptor (beta chain). The data stem from a study of blood T cell repertoires in COVID-19. The CDR3 loop spans 14 amino acids. Germline V lookup: CDR1 SGHKS, CDR2 YYEKEE (reference sequence). V trimming: 6 bases; J trimming: 2 bases; junction bases outside the gene matches: 2. The protocol was immunoSEQ multiplex PCR, while the TCRdb copy is restricted to in-frame clones and leaves out a portion. The sample includes about 47,000 clones, more than 80% of them seen just once. The chain combines TRBV5-5 with TRBJ2-6, with 7 bases identical to TRBD1. The origin of this receptor is a man aged 55 to 70 with acute or convalescent COVID-19. Specimen: peripheral blood. The chain's CDR3 is CASTTGAGANVLTF. DNA of the CDR3: TGTGCCAGCACCACAGGGGCTGGGGCCAACGTCCTGACTTTC.